This is a list of T cell receptor beta chains from one sample in a study of shared clonotypes between healthy human individuals. Measured with immunoSEQ multiplex PCR; TCRdb has only the in-frame clones, and not every one. The table includes hundreds of thousands of clones, nearly 95% detected once. The sequenced sample was naive CD8+ T cells sorted from blood. These receptors were taken from a man in his thirties or forties in good health. The CDR3 runs from the conserved cysteine through the conserved F or W. D genes are given only for firm matches. Not all rows give a size; the values are once, few, many and, for expanded clones, a class.

.	TRBJ1-3	TRBV28	.	TGTGCCAGCACCCGAATAATTAGGTTGCACTCTTCCGGAAACACCATATATTTT	CASTRIIRLHSSGNTIYF
once	TRBJ1-2	TRBV11-2	TRBD1	TGTGCCAGCAGCTTCTACCCGGACAGGGATATCTATGGCTACACCTTC	CASSFYPDRDIYGYTF
.	TRBJ2-2	TRBV4-1	TRBD1	TGCGCCAGCAGCCAAGTAGGACAGGGGGCCGGAGACGGGGAGCTGTTTTTT	CASSQVGQGAGDGELFF
.	TRBJ1-1	TRBV29-1	TRBD1	TGCAGCGCCTTGACAGGGCACACTGAAGCTTTCTTT	CSALTGHTEAFF
.	TRBJ2-7	TRBV7-9	.	TGTGCCAGCAGCTTGGTCAGGGCTAACGAGCAGTACTTC	CASSLVRANEQYF
.	TRBJ1-1	TRBV9	.	TGTGCCAGCAGCGCCTCACAGGGAGGAACTGAAGCTTTCTTT	CASSASQGGTEAFF
.	TRBJ2-2	TRBV7-2	.	TGTGCCAGCAGCTTCTTTTTCCCGGGACAGGAGCTGTTTTTT	CASSFFFPGQELFF
once	TRBJ2-7	TRBV10-3	.	TGTGCCATCAGTGAGCATGAGGGACGGAGCTACGAGCAGTACTTC	CAISEHEGRSYEQYF
.	TRBJ2-6	TRBV19	.	TGTGCCAGTAGTTCGTCAGCTGGGGCCAACGTCCTGACTTTC	CASSSSAGANVLTF
.	TRBJ2-1	TRBV29-1	TRBD2	TGCAGCGTCGGCGGGAGGAGAAATGAGCAGTTCTTC	CSVGGRRNEQFF
once	TRBJ2-1	TRBV7-3	.	TGTGCCAGCAGCTTAAATGGCGGTAGCTCCTACAATGAGCAGTTCTTC	CASSLNGGSSYNEQFF
.	TRBJ2-3	TRBV7-6	.	TGTGCCAGCAGCTCCCGGGATGTCACAGATACGCAGTATTTT	CASSSRDVTDTQYF
.	TRBJ2-5	TRBV9	TRBD1	TGTGCCAGCAGCGCCCGGGACAGGGTACGAGAGACCCAGTACTTC	CASSARDRVRETQYF
.	TRBJ2-1	TRBV11-3	.	TGTGCCAGCAGCCCCAGATCGGAGGGGCGAGACTACAATGAGCAGTTCTTC	CASSPRSEGRDYNEQFF
.	TRBJ1-2	TRBV7-9	.	TGTGCCAGCAGCTTAGTAGGCGGGACACCTAACTATGGCTACACCTTC	CASSLVGGTPNYGYTF
.	TRBJ1-5	TRBV5-4	.	TGTGCCAGCCGGATATCGGGGTCAGGGGAGCCCCAGCATTTT	CASRISGSGEPQHF
.	TRBJ2-7	TRBV28	.	TGTGCCAGCAGGCGCACACAGGGTAAAGAGCAGTACTTC	CASRRTQGKEQYF
.	TRBJ1-1	TRBV6-5	.	TGTGCCAGCAGTACCCGGACAGCGAACACTGAAGCTTTCTTT	CASSTRTANTEAFF
.	TRBJ1-1	TRBV10-2	.	TGCGCCAGCAGACAGGGAAAATCCTTTGCTGAAGCTTTCTTT	CASRQGKSFAEAFF
once	TRBJ2-7	TRBV7-6	.	TGTGCCAGCAGCCAGGAGGGGATCAACGAGCAGTACTTC	CASSQEGINEQYF
.	TRBJ2-1	TRBV7-6	.	TGTGCCAGCAGCTTATCGATAAGTGAACAGTTCTTC	CASSLSISEQFF
.	TRBJ2-7	TRBV4-1	.	TGCGCCAGCAGCCAAGAGAATATAAGAAGGGACGAGCAGTACTTC	CASSQENIRRDEQYF
.	TRBJ1-2	TRBV14	.	TGTGCCAGCAGCCAAGATCTAGGTACCTCGGGGATCTATGGCTACACCTTC	CASSQDLGTSGIYGYTF
.	TRBJ1-4	TRBV15	.	TGTGCCACCAGCAGAGACCGGGGTGCTAATGAAAAACTGTTTTTT	CATSRDRGANEKLFF
.	TRBJ2-1	TRBV27	TRBD2	TGTGCCAGCAGTGGACTAGCGGGAGCCTATGAGCAGTTCTTC	CASSGLAGAYEQFF
few	TRBJ2-7	TRBV27	.	TGTGCCAGCAGCGAGGCTCCGAGCTCCTACGAGCAGTACTTC	CASSEAPSSYEQYF
.	TRBJ2-4	TRBV7-9	TRBD1	TGTGCCAGCAACCCAGACAGGGTGGCCAAAAACATTCAGTACTTC	CASNPDRVAKNIQYF
.	TRBJ2-5	TRBV6-1	TRBD2	TGTGCCAGCAGTGTCGACCTAGCGGGAGATGAGACCCAGTACTTC	CASSVDLAGDETQYF
.	TRBJ2-7	TRBV7-2	.	TGTGCCAGCAGCTTAGGGCAGGACGACTACTACGAGCAGTACTTC	CASSLGQDDYYEQYF
.	TRBJ2-3	TRBV9	TRBD2	TGTGCCAGCAGCGTAAAGGTCCAGGAGAGCGGGAGGGATACGGATACGCAGTATTTT	CASSVKVQESGRDTDTQYF
.	TRBJ2-7	TRBV5-4	TRBD2	TGTGCCAGCTCTAGCGGGAAAGGGGCCTACGAGCAGTACTTC	CASSSGKGAYEQYF
.	TRBJ2-2	TRBV5-6	.	TGTGCCAGCAGCTCTCTCCAGGAAAACACCGGGGAGCTGTTTTTT	CASSSLQENTGELFF
.	TRBJ2-1	TRBV19	.	TGTGCCAGTAGTCGGGGACCAACTGGCTCCTACAATGAGCAGTTCTTC	CASSRGPTGSYNEQFF
.	TRBJ1-4	TRBV7-6	.	TGTGCCAGCAGCCAAGGGGGGTTTAATGAAAAACTGTTTTTT	CASSQGGFNEKLFF
.	TRBJ2-3	TRBV6-1	TRBD1	TGTGCCAGCAGTCAACCGGGACAGATGCGATATACGCAGTATTTT	CASSQPGQMRYTQYF
once	TRBJ1-1	TRBV4-1	.	TGCGCCAGCAGCCAAGAAGACACCCTGAACACTGAAGCTTTCTTT	CASSQEDTLNTEAFF
.	TRBJ2-5	TRBV5-1	.	TGCGCCAGCAGCTTTCGGGGGAACCAAGAGACCCAGTACTTC	CASSFRGNQETQYF
.	TRBJ1-4	TRBV5-8	TRBD1	TGTGCCAGCAGCCTGGACAGGGAGCATGAAAAACTGTTTTTT	CASSLDREHEKLFF
.	TRBJ2-1	TRBV13	.	TGTGCCAGCAGCGACGCCGGGACTCCTGGAAACGAGCAGTTCTTC	CASSDAGTPGNEQFF
.	TRBJ2-1	TRBV2	TRBD2	TGTGCCAGCAGTGATGGACTAGCGGCCAATGAGCAGTTCTTC	CASSDGLAANEQFF
.	TRBJ2-3	TRBV4-3	.	TGCGCCAGCAGCCCCGCCGGAAGCGATACGCAGTATTTT	CASSPAGSDTQYF
once	TRBJ1-5	TRBV27	TRBD1	TGTGCCAGCAGCCCTGGGACAGGGATCCCTCAGCCCCAGCATTTT	CASSPGTGIPQPQHF
.	TRBJ2-7	TRBV4-1	.	TGCGCCAGCAGCCAAGTGAGGACATACGAGCAGTACTTC	CASSQVRTYEQYF
.	TRBJ2-7	TRBV7-9	.	TGTGCCAGCCACAAGGTAGAGACCCAAGGCAGAGGCGACGAGCAGTACTTC	CASHKVETQGRGDEQYF
.	TRBJ2-1	TRBV11-3	TRBD2	TGTGCCAGCAGCCATGGGACTAGCGGGAGCTCCTACAATGAGCAGTTCTTC	CASSHGTSGSSYNEQFF
.	TRBJ2-1	TRBV7-6	TRBD1	TGTGCCAGCAGCTTATTAGGGGGCGATGAGCAGTTCTTC	CASSLLGGDEQFF
once	TRBJ1-1	TRBV28	.	TGTGCCAGCAGTTTGCTTGTCACTGAAGCTTTCTTT	CASSLLVTEAFF
.	TRBJ2-1	TRBV7-9	.	TGTGCCAGCAGCCCGACTGCTTTAGGGCAGTTCTTC	CASSPTALGQFF
.	TRBJ2-1	TRBV9	.	TGTGCCAGCAGCGCTCGGGAGCCCCACAATGAGCAGTTCTTC	CASSAREPHNEQFF
.	TRBJ1-1	TRBV28	TRBD1	TGTGCCAGCAGCCGGGACAGATCTGAAGCTTTCTTT	CASSRDRSEAFF
.	TRBJ2-1	TRBV27	TRBD1	TGTGCCAGCAGCGGGACAGGGGCCCGGGAGCAGTTCTTC	CASSGTGAREQFF